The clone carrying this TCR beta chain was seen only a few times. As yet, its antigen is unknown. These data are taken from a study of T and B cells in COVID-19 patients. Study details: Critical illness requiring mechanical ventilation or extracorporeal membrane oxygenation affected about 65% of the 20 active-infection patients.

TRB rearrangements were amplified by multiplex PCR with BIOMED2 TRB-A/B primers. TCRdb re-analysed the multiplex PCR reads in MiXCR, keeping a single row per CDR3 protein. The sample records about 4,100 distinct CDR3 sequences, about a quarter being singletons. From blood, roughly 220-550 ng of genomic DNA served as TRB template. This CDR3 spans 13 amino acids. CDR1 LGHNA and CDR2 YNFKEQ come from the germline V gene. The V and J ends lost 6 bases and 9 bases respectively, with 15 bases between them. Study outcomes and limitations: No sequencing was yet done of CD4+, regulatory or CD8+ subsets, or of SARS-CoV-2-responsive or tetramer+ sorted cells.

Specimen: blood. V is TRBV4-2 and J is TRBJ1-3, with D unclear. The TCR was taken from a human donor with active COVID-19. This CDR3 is CASRPDIVGTIYF. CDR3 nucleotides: TGTGCCAGCAGACCCGACATTGTTGGCACCATATATTTT.